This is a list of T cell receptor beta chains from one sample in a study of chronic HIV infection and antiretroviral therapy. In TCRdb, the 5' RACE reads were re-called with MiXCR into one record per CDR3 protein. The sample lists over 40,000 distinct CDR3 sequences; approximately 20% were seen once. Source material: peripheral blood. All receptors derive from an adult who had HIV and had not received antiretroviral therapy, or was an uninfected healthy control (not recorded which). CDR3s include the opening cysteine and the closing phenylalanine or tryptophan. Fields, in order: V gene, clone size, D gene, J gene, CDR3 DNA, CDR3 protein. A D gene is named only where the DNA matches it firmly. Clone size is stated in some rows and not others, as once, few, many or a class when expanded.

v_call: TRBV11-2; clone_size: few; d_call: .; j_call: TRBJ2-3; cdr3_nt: TGTGCCAGCAGTTCTTTTGCGGGGGCTGGCACAGATACGCAGTATTTT; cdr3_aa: CASSSFAGAGTDTQYF
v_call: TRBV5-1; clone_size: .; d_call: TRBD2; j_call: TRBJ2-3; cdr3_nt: TGCGCCAGCAGCTCGACGACTAGCGGGAGAACAGATACGCAGTATTTT; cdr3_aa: CASSSTTSGRTDTQYF
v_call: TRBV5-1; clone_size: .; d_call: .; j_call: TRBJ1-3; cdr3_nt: TGCGCCAGCAGCCCGGACAGTTCTGGAAACACCATATATTTT; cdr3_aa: CASSPDSSGNTIYF
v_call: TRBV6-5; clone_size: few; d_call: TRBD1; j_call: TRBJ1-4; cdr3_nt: TGTGCCAGCAGTTACTCGTCACAGGGGAAAATCGGAAAACTGTTTTTT; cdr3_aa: CASSYSSQGKIGKLFF
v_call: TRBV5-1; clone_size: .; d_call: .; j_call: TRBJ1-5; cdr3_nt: TGCGCCAGCAGAGAGGACAATAGCAATCAGCCCCAGCATTTT; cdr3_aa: CASREDNSNQPQHF
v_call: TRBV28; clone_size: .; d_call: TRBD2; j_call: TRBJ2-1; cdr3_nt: TGTGCCAGCTTGACTAGCGGTTACAATGAGCAGTTCTTC; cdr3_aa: CASLTSGYNEQFF
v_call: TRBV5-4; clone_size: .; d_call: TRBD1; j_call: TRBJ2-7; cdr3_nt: TGTGCCAGCAGCCCAAATCGACAGGGCCGCTACGAGCAGTACTTC; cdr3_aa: CASSPNRQGRYEQYF
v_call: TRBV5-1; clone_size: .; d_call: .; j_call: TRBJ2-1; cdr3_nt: TGCGCCAGCAGCTTGCGGACACTGAACAATGAGCAGTTCTTC; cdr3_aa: CASSLRTLNNEQFF
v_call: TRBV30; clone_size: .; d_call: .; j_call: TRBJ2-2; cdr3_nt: TGTGCCTGGAGCCCAGGTCTTCGGGAGCTGTTTTTT; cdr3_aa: CAWSPGLRELFF
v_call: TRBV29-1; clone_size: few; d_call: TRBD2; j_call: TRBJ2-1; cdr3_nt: TGCAGCGTCGGGACTAGCGGTGGAGGATCGTTCTTC; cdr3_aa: CSVGTSGGGSFF
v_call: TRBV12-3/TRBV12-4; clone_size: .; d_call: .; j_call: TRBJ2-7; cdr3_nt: TGTGCCAGCACCACGGGACCAGGCGAGCAGTACTTC; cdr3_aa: CASTTGPGEQYF
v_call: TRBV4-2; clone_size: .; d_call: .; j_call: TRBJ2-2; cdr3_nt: TGTGCCAGCAGCCAAGCGGGCCGGCACACCGGGGAGCTGTTTTTT; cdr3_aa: CASSQAGRHTGELFF
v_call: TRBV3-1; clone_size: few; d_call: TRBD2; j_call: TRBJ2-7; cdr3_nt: TGTGCCAGCAGCCCGACTAGCGGGAGAGGCGAGCAGTACTTC; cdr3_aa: CASSPTSGRGEQYF
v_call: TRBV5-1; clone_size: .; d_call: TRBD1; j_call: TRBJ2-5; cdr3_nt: TGCGCCACCACACGAGGGGGCGTTCAAGAGACCCAGTACTTC; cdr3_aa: CATTRGGVQETQYF
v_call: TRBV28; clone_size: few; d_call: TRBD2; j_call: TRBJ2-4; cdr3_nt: TGTGCCAGCAGTTTGTCCGGGGGGACCAAAAACATTCAGTACTTC; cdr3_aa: CASSLSGGTKNIQYF